The rows below give T cell receptor beta chains drawn from one sample of a study of PD-1 blockade in classical Hodgkin lymphoma. Repertoires were generated with immunoSEQ multiplex PCR, while TCRdb's copy carries only in-frame clones and drops some. The repertoire includes tens of thousands of clones, about 87% of them detected once, and roughly 7% sits in the top ten. The material sequenced was CD8+ T cells from blood. These receptors were obtained from a human donor with classical Hodgkin lymphoma. CDR3s include the opening cysteine and the closing phenylalanine or tryptophan. The D gene is left open where the match is weak. Some rows have no size entry. The others give once, few or many, or a class for an expanded clone.

v_call,d_call,j_call,clone_size,cdr3_aa,cdr3_nt
TRBV2,TRBD1,TRBJ1-2,.,CASSGGTGGSDGYTF,TGTGCCAGCAGTGGAGGGACAGGGGGCTCGGATGGCTACACCTTC
TRBV20-1,.,TRBJ2-7,.,CSAPHNHEQYF,TGCAGTGCTCCGCACAACCACGAGCAGTACTTC
TRBV4-2,.,TRBJ2-1,.,CASSQDGTIEQFF,TGTGCCAGCAGCCAAGATGGTACAATCGAGCAGTTCTTC
TRBV6-5,TRBD2,TRBJ2-7,.,CATTRVAGVSYEQYF,TGTGCCACCACCCGAGTAGCGGGAGTTTCCTACGAGCAGTACTTC
TRBV5-1,TRBD1,TRBJ1-4,.,CASSTGQATTNEKLFF,TGCGCCAGCAGCACGGGACAGGCAACAACTAATGAAAAACTGTTTTTT
TRBV6-5,.,TRBJ1-2,.,CASSYGGGENGYTF,TGTGCCAGCAGTTATGGAGGCGGGGAGAATGGCTACACCTTC
TRBV5-1,TRBD1,TRBJ1-1,.,CASSDPSDRVDTGAFF,TGCGCCAGCAGCGACCCGTCTGACAGGGTAGACACTGGAGCTTTCTTT
TRBV5-4,.,TRBJ2-1,.,CASRDDGRQNEQFF,TGTGCCAGCAGGGACGATGGCCGCCAGAATGAGCAGTTCTTC
TRBV9,.,TRBJ1-3,.,CASSVGPANSGNTIYF,TGTGCCAGCAGCGTAGGTCCAGCCAACTCTGGAAACACCATATATTTT
TRBV10-3,.,TRBJ1-1,.,CAIKGNGPEAFF,TGTGCCATCAAGGGCAATGGCCCTGAAGCTTTCTTT
TRBV18,.,TRBJ2-1,once,CASSPLEGRDNEQFF,TGTGCCAGCTCCCCCTTAGAAGGCCGGGACAATGAGCAGTTCTTC
TRBV19,.,TRBJ1-1,.,CASSIGRTLVVTEAFF,TGTGCCAGTAGTATAGGTAGAACCCTTGTGGTCACTGAAGCTTTCTTT
TRBV18,TRBD1,TRBJ1-2,.,CASSPGTGGNYGYTF,TGTGCCAGCTCACCGGGGACAGGGGGCAACTATGGCTACACCTTC
TRBV5-8,.,TRBJ2-5,once,CASRYTRHRETQYF,TGTGCCAGCAGATATACCCGGCATCGGGAGACCCAGTACTTC
TRBV19,.,TRBJ2-3,.,CASSIALSTDTQYF,TGTGCCAGTAGTATAGCCCTCAGCACAGATACGCAGTATTTT
TRBV30,.,TRBJ2-7,.,CAWERGGYEQYF,TGTGCCTGGGAAAGGGGGGGCTACGAGCAGTACTTC
TRBV27,TRBD1,TRBJ2-1,few,CASRGRDRAENEQFF,TGTGCCAGCAGGGGCAGGGACAGGGCTGAGAATGAGCAGTTCTTC
TRBV19,.,TRBJ2-3,.,CASSEMPRADTQYF,TGTGCCAGTAGTGAGATGCCCAGGGCAGATACGCAGTATTTT
TRBV13,TRBD2,TRBJ2-3,.,CASSRPGGEGTDTQYF,TGTGCCAGCAGCAGACCCGGGGGGGAAGGCACAGATACGCAGTATTTT
TRBV5-1,TRBD2,TRBJ2-2,.,CASSALAGGEELFF,TGCGCCAGCAGCGCCCTAGCGGGGGGAGAGGAGCTGTTTTTT
TRBV9,TRBD2,TRBJ2-3,.,CASNPGGADTQYF,TGTGCCAGCAACCCGGGAGGAGCGGATACGCAGTATTTT
TRBV5-1,.,TRBJ1-5,.,CASSPGQLNQPQHF,TGCGCCAGCAGCCCCGGACAGCTCAATCAGCCCCAGCATTTT
TRBV6-5,.,TRBJ1-2,few,CASSHREVYGYTF,TGTGCCAGCAGTCACAGGGAGGTCTATGGCTACACCTTC
TRBV5-6,.,TRBJ1-1,.,CASSLGGNTEAFF,TGTGCCAGCAGCTTGGGGGGTAACACTGAAGCTTTCTTT
TRBV5-6,.,TRBJ1-1,.,CASSLTLGSTEAFF,TGTGCCAGCAGCCTTACACTAGGGAGCACTGAAGCTTTCTTT
TRBV29-1,TRBD2,TRBJ2-3,.,CSVVGLAGGDTQYF,TGCAGCGTTGTTGGACTAGCGGGGGGAGATACGCAGTATTTT
TRBV27,TRBD1,TRBJ1-2,.,CASSVSHGTGGYTF,TGTGCCAGTTCAGTTTCGCATGGGACAGGAGGCTACACCTTC
TRBV2,.,TRBJ1-3,once,CASSAQGRTGNTIYF,TGTGCCAGCAGTGCCCAGGGGCGTACGGGAAACACCATATATTTT
TRBV5-1,.,TRBJ1-5,.,CASSLWGNSNQPQHF,TGCGCCAGCAGCTTGTGGGGGAATAGCAATCAGCCCCAGCATTTT
TRBV7-2,.,TRBJ1-1,.,CASPRGGAEAFF,TGTGCCAGTCCCCGGGGTGGCGCTGAAGCTTTCTTT
TRBV20-1,.,TRBJ2-4,.,CSAGQNIQYF,TGCAGTGCCGGACAAAACATTCAGTACTTC
TRBV7-7,TRBD1,TRBJ2-5,.,CASSLFAGQGKETQYF,TGTGCCAGCAGCTTATTTGCGGGACAGGGGAAAGAGACCCAGTACTTC
TRBV7-3,.,TRBJ2-3,.,CASSLGGTDTQYF,TGTGCCAGCAGCTTAGGGGGGACAGATACGCAGTATTTT
TRBV7-6,.,TRBJ2-7,.,CASSLGRWGSEQYF,TGTGCCAGCAGCTTAGGGCGCTGGGGGAGCGAGCAGTACTTC
TRBV5-7,TRBD2,TRBJ2-2,.,CASSLWREGHTGELFF,TGTGCCAGCAGCTTGTGGCGGGAGGGTCACACCGGGGAGCTGTTTTTT
TRBV28,.,TRBJ2-7,.,CASSFSARGVLHEQYF,TGTGCCAGCAGTTTTTCTGCCCGGGGTGTACTCCACGAGCAGTACTTC
TRBV27,TRBD2,TRBJ2-5,.,CASSYHPSGQETQYF,TGTGCCAGCAGTTACCATCCTAGCGGCCAAGAGACCCAGTACTTC
TRBV7-2,.,TRBJ1-1,.,CASSLGLGRLLNTEAFF,TGTGCCAGCAGCTTAGGGTTGGGCAGGCTACTGAACACTGAAGCTTTCTTT
TRBV2,TRBD2,TRBJ2-1,.,CASSVEGGKYNEQFF,TGTGCCAGCAGTGTCGAGGGAGGGAAGTACAATGAGCAGTTCTTC
TRBV6-6,.,TRBJ1-1,.,CASSYSKKLNTEAFF,TGTGCCAGCAGTTACTCGAAAAAACTGAACACTGAAGCTTTCTTT
TRBV19,.,TRBJ1-5,few,CASRPDASWSNQPQHF,TGTGCCAGTAGACCCGACGCTTCTTGGAGCAATCAGCCCCAGCATTTT
TRBV28,.,TRBJ2-2,.,CASRPGRNTGELFF,TGTGCCAGCAGACCGGGACGGAACACCGGGGAGCTGTTTTTT
TRBV12-5,.,TRBJ1-4,.,CASGGLGGAEKLFF,TGTGCTAGTGGGGGGTTGGGTGGTGCTGAAAAACTGTTTTTT
TRBV7-9,TRBD1,TRBJ2-1,.,CASSSAWDRDHEQFF,TGTGCCAGCAGCTCGGCGTGGGACAGGGACCATGAGCAGTTCTTC
TRBV4-1,TRBD1,TRBJ1-2,.,CASSQALQGVYGYTF,TGCGCCAGCAGCCAAGCCTTACAGGGGGTCTATGGCTACACCTTC
TRBV6-1,.,TRBJ2-7,.,CASSEPGSGYEQYF,TGTGCCAGCAGTGAACCCGGAAGTGGCTACGAGCAGTACTTC
TRBV28,TRBD2,TRBJ2-7,.,CASSPTSGARGEQYF,TGTGCCAGCAGTCCTACTAGCGGGGCGCGGGGCGAGCAGTACTTC
TRBV27,.,TRBJ1-6,.,CASSTLWVIKPSPLHF,TGTGCCAGCAGTACCCTGTGGGTAATTAAACCATCACCCCTCCACTTT
TRBV7-2,TRBD2,TRBJ2-7,.,CASSSELAGGTYEQYF,TGTGCCAGCAGCTCAGAACTAGCGGGAGGAACCTACGAGCAGTACTTC
TRBV19,.,TRBJ2-1,few,CASSLGSYNEQFF,TGTGCCAGTAGTCTGGGGAGCTACAATGAGCAGTTCTTC
TRBV7-9,.,TRBJ1-2,once,CASSLGGQGYGYTF,TGTGCCAGCAGCTTAGGAGGCCAGGGCTATGGCTACACCTTC
TRBV5-1,.,TRBJ2-7,few,CASSGLGSSYEQYF,TGCGCCAGCAGCGGGCTGGGGAGCTCCTACGAGCAGTACTTC
TRBV2,.,TRBJ1-1,.,CASRSTALNTEAFF,TGTGCCAGCAGGTCGACAGCATTGAACACTGAAGCTTTCTTT
TRBV11-3,.,TRBJ2-1,.,CASSLGGTQSSYNEQFF,TGTGCCAGCAGCTTAGGGGGGACCCAAAGCTCCTACAATGAGCAGTTCTTC